The source of this T cell receptor (beta chain) is a study of T cells in Graves' hyperthyroidism and ophthalmopathy. Ten or more counts support this clonotype. Its antigen is unidentified. RNA transcripts served as the template for amplifying TCR beta CDR3 regions. With the HTBI primer set, the TCR CDR3 went through a first round of RT-PCR. TCRdb used MiXCR to reprocess the multiplex PCR reads, holding one entry per CDR3 protein. The sample contains approximately 400,000 distinct CDR3 sequences, 15% to 20% of which appear only once. Study results and limitations: Stable hyperthyroidism was told apart from ophthalmopathy by a model built on 13 V-J features. Most expanded thyroid clonotypes above 0.001 recurred in blood.

Researchers defined stable Graves' hyperthyroidism as no ophthalmopathy progression within 18 months. Orbital computed tomography and thyroid ultrasound, together with serum TRAb and thyroxine and clinical symptoms, were used for diagnoses. Sequencing used blood. The TCR originated in a woman aged 18-30 years with Graves' hyperthyroidism.

Here the CDR3 DNA reads TGTGCCAGCGGGCTCAAGGCCTACGAGCAGTACTTC. Protein sequence: CASGLKAYEQYF. This chain uses TRBV6-1 with TRBJ2-7; D is ambiguous. The CDR3 length is 12 residues. Germline CDR1 is MNHNS and CDR2 is SASEGT. V gave up 8 bases and J gave up 2 bases, with 10 bases separating them.